This T cell receptor (beta chain) was retrieved from a study of T-cell reconstitution after alpha-beta-depleted transplantation in children. The TCRbeta library incorporated unique molecular identifiers. MiXCR, applied by TCRdb to the PCR reads, yields one record per CDR3 protein. The sample consists of 300,000 to 350,000 distinct CDR3 sequences, approximately 20% of them appearing once. The sample holds a few counts of this clonotype. Its antigen is unknown. The germline gives CDR1 SGHDN, CDR2 FVKESK. This CDR3 has 12 amino acids. Trimming stripped 1 base from V and 9 bases from J, with 8 bases between. Study-level points and caveats: After transplant, at about two months, alpha-beta T cells were reportedly derived from several hundred expanded graft clones. Diversity and T-cell counts at one year after transplant derived mostly from new T cells. Diversity of TCRbeta at day 60 was high in some patients, arising from surviving recipient T cells and thymic progenitors.

This specimen consisted of PBMCs, mostly from graft donor cells, obtained 180 days after TCRalphabeta/CD19-depleted stem cell transplant. The chain combines TRBV14 with TRBJ2-3, with D tentatively TRBD1 (5 bases). The clonotype was recovered from a male patient younger than 18 who had a stem cell transplant for acute lymphoblastic leukemia, so the T cells may come from the graft donor. CDR3 in DNA: TGTGCCAGCAGCCAAGCAGGGAAAACGCAGTATTTT. This codes for CASSQAGKTQYF.